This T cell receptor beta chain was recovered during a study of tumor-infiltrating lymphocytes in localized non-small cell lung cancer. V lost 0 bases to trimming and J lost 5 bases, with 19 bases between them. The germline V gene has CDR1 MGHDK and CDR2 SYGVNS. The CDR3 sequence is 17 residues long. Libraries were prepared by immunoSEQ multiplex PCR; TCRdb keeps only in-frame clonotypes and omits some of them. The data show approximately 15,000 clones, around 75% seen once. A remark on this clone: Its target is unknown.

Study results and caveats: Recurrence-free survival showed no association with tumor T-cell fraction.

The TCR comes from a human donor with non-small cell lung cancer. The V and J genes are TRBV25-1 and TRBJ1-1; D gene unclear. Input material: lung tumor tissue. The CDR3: CASSEYSPRTGGTEAFF. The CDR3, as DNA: TGTGCCAGCAGTGAATATTCCCCACGGACGGGTGGGACTGAAGCTTTCTTT.